This TCR beta chain is drawn from a study of T cells after yellow fever vaccination. At the level of the study: SMART-Seq v4 Ultra Low Input served to prepare low-cell-number fractions.

For TCR, cDNA came from 5'RACE template switching, which added a universal primer site and UMIs. Via MiXCR, TCRdb re-called the 5' RACE reads, giving one row per CDR3 protein. The data hold 500,000 to 650,000 distinct CDR3 sequences, with 9% to 15% observed a single time. Findings and limits, study-wide: FACS-sorted repertoires could contain abundant clonotypes contaminating from the bulk population.

This clonotype was seen only a few times. What it recognizes is unknown. This sample comprised PBMCs, obtained on the day of the yellow fever booster vaccination. This sequence originates from a man aged 30 to 45 who received the YFV17D yellow fever vaccine.

CDR3 coding DNA: TGTGCCAGCAGGGGACTAGCGGGAGATGAAAACTACGAGCAGTACTTC. This encodes CASRGLAGDENYEQYF. This chain joins TRBV2 and TRBJ2-7, with TRBD2 identical over 14 bases. The CDR3 contains 16 residues. V lost 6 bases and J lost 3; bases outside the gene matches: 7. Germline V gene sequence: CDR1 SNHLY, CDR2 FYNNEI.